This T cell receptor beta chain came from a study of beta chain features in type 1 diabetes. General observations from the study: All four CD4+ subsets from Type 1 diabetes patients carried moderately but significantly shorter TCRB CDR3s.

The CDR3 extends over 14 amino acids. J lost 6 bases, V lost 3 bases, and 7 bases had no gene match. The V gene's germline CDR1 is LNHDA and CDR2 SQIVND (reference sequence). Expressed TCRB transcripts were sequenced after all isolated RNA was converted to cDNA. Only in-frame clones appear in the TCRdb table, and some are missing; sequencing was by immunoSEQ multiplex PCR. The sample holds about 160,000 clones, around 9.7% seen once. Only a few counts were recorded for this clone. As yet, its antigen is unknown. Sequenced: central memory CD4+ T cells from blood. The gene calls are TRBV19 and TRBJ2-7, with 8 bases identical to TRBD2. The origin of this receptor is a woman aged 25 to 39 with type 1 diabetes. Written as DNA, the CDR3 is TGTGCCAGTAGTATTGGAGCGGGAGTTTCCGAGCAGTACTTC. Encoded protein: CASSIGAGVSEQYF.